Sequencing of this TCR beta chain was carried out in a study of T cell changes during pregnancy in multiple sclerosis. Germline V gene lookup returns CDR1 SGHRS and CDR2 YFSETQ. The CDR3 is made up of 14 amino acids. Trimming stripped 0 bases from V and 1 base from J, with 7 bases between. Some clones are missing from TCRdb's copy, which holds only in-frame ones; the method was immunoSEQ multiplex PCR. Here the sample spans under 35,000 clones, roughly 87% being singletons. V is TRBV5-1 and J is TRBJ1-2, with D maybe TRBD1 (6 bases). The starting material was CD8+ T cells from peripheral blood mononuclear cells, obtained before pregnancy. This receptor was taken from a female donor with multiple sclerosis, enrolled in a pregnancy study. For the CDR3, the DNA is TGCGCCAGCAGCTTGGTGGACAGTAACTATGGCTACACCTTC. Translation: CASSLVDSNYGYTF.